The 15 T cell receptor beta chains given below trace back to one sample, sequenced in a study of early T cells in non-severe SARS-CoV-2 infection. TCRdb reprocessed the 5' RACE reads with MiXCR, giving one entry per CDR3 protein. The top ten hold roughly 6% of the sample, which has tens of thousands of distinct CDR3 sequences, approximately 11% seen once. Sequenced sample: whole blood. The receptors were sampled from an adult who was a healthcare worker with PCR-confirmed SARS-CoV-2 infection or an uninfected control (not recorded which).

This clonotype turned up a few times. The chain links TRBV5-1 to TRBJ2-3, with TRBD2 identical over 11 bases. The V segment lost 8 bases and the J segment 3 bases; nucleotides outside the gene matches: 8. From germline, CDR1 is SGHRS and CDR2 YFSETQ. CDR3 length equals 15 residues. CDR3 sequence reads: CASAPGLAETDTQYF. The CDR3 DNA is TGCGCCAGTGCTCCGGGACTAGCGGAGACAGATACGCAGTATTTT.

V gene TRBV6-1 combines with J gene TRBJ1-3; D not certain. The ends were cut back, 8 bases at V and 3 bases at J, with 5 bases in the middle. Germline V gives CDR1 MNHNS, CDR2 SASEGT. This CDR3 spans 11 amino acids. CDR3 sequence (DNA): TGTGCCAGCGGAATTGGAAACACCATATATTTT. Translated: CASGIGNTIYF.

This clonotype has just a few counts. The rearrangement links TRBV5-1 to TRBJ2-2; D possibly corresponds to TRBD2 (6 bases). Germline V gene data show CDR1 as SGHRS and CDR2 as YFSETQ. V was pared by 4 bases and J by 1 base, with 11 bases between. The CDR3 spans 15 residues. The CDR3 spells CASSRGSRNTGELFF. The CDR3 DNA reads TGCGCCAGCAGCCGGGGGAGTCGGAACACCGGGGAGCTGTTTTTT.

This clonotype was observed a handful of times. The gene calls are TRBV9 and TRBJ2-3; TRBD2 matches at 8 bases. CDR1 and CDR2 (germline): SGDLS, YYNGEE. The ends lost 0 bases at V and 0 bases at J; junction bases unmatched: 6. This CDR3 has 17 amino acids. DNA of the CDR3: TGTGCCAGCAGCGTAGACGGGAGGGCCGGTAGCACAGATACGCAGTATTTT. Amino acid sequence: CASSVDGRAGSTDTQYF.

The sample holds many counts of this clonotype. The CDR3 DNA follows: TGTGCCAGCGAGGGGGAAAGGTCCTACGAGCAGTACTTC. Protein product: CASEGERSYEQYF. The chain carries TRBV11-2 and TRBJ2-7, with D possibly TRBD1 on 6 matching bases. The V and J ends lost 8 bases and 1 base respectively, with 12 bases between them. Germline values: CDR1 SGHAT, CDR2 FQNNGV. The CDR3 totals 13 residues.

On this clonotype: Compared with germline, one end of the junction differs, possibly owing to a read error. The chain couples TRBV5-4 to TRBJ2-5, with 7 bases lining up with TRBD1. The CDR3 totals 15 residues. Germline CDR1 reads SGHNT; CDR2 reads YYREEE (reference sequence). Here the CDR3 reads CANSSRQGAQETQYF. DNA of the CDR3: TGTGCCAACAGCTCCCGACAGGGTGCTCAAGAGACCCAGTACTTC.

The V gene is TRBV20-1, the J gene TRBJ2-2, with D tentatively TRBD1 (6 bases). V lost 2 bases, J lost 4 bases, and 20 bases lay in between. Germline V gene data show CDR1 as DFQATT and CDR2 as SNEGSKA (reference sequence). The CDR3 contains 17 residues. This CDR3 reads CSARKLRGSGSTGELFF. CDR3 DNA: TGCAGTGCTAGAAAGCTAAGGGGGAGCGGAAGCACCGGGGAGCTGTTTTTT.

This clonotype was seen ten or more times. The rearrangement uses TRBV28 and TRBJ1-5; D is undetermined. Germline loops: CDR1 MDHEN, CDR2 SYDVKM. Trimming removed 6 bases at V and 6 bases at J, with 24 bases between. The CDR3 loop spans 17 amino acids. The CDR3 DNA sequence: TGTGCCAGCAGCCCCCCCCCGCTTTCGTCTCGTATTCAGCCCCAGCATTTT. It specifies CASSPPPLSSRIQPQHF.

In this sample, this clonotype turned up a few times. The chain is built from TRBV6-2 or TRBV6-3 and TRBJ2-3, with a possible D match to TRBD2 (5 bases). CDR1 and CDR2 from the germline V gene are MNHEY and SVGEGT. CDR3 length: 15 amino acids. The ends were cut back, 4 bases at V and 2 bases at J, with 13 bases in the middle. CDR3 region: CASSSWRGSTDTQYF. CDR3 DNA sequence: TGTGCCAGCAGTTCCTGGAGAGGGTCCACAGATACGCAGTATTTT.

This clonotype was seen many times. This chain connects TRBV9 to TRBJ1-2; D is uncertain. V gave up 4 bases and J gave up 1 base, with 8 bases separating them. The CDR3 runs 13 residues. Germline values: CDR1 SGDLS, CDR2 YYNGEE. CDR3 region: CASSPPSNYGYTF. The DNA for the CDR3 is TGTGCCAGCAGCCCCCCAAGTAACTATGGCTACACCTTC.

As for this clonotype: This may stem from a read error, because a much larger clone lies one nucleotide away. Given the absence of the conserved phenylalanine or tryptophan at the CDR3 end, a read error is likely. This chain joins TRBV10-3 and TRBJ1-1; 7 positions match TRBD1. After removal of 10 bases from V and 7 bases from J, the junction contained 6 bases not matched to a gene. Per germline, CDR1 ENHRY and CDR2 SYGVKD. There are 11 residues in the CDR3. This CDR3 is CATGDRDEAFL. In nucleotides, the CDR3 is TGTGCCACCGGTGACAGGGATGAAGCTTTCTTA.

The rearrangement joins TRBV9 to TRBJ2-1; the match to TRBD2 covers 11 bases. Germline CDR1 is SGDLS and CDR2 is YYNGEE. The length of the CDR3 is 17 residues. V was clipped by 4 bases and J by 4 bases; unmatched bases: 10. CDR3 sequence (DNA): TGTGCCAGCAGCCATAATGCCGGGACTAGCGGTTACAATGAGCAGTTCTTC. Amino acid sequence: CASSHNAGTSGYNEQFF.

This clonotype has more than one count but fewer than ten. This chain joins TRBV11-2 and TRBJ2-7; 14 positions match TRBD2. V was clipped by 6 bases and J by 0 bases; unmatched bases: 7. This CDR3 region has 17 residues. The V gene's germline CDR1 is SGHAT and CDR2 FQNNGV. The chain's CDR3 is CASSGTSGSRSSYEQYF. The CDR3 DNA follows: TGTGCCAGCAGTGGGACTAGCGGGAGCCGTAGCTCCTACGAGCAGTACTTC. Based on the CDR3 plus reference TRBV11-2 and TRBJ2-7, the full variable domain is EAGVAQSPRYKIIEKRQSVAFWCNPISGHATLYWYQQILGQGPKLLIQFQNNGVVDDSQLPKDRFSAERLKGVDSTLKIQPAKLEDSAVYLCASSGTSGSRSSYEQYFGPGTRLTVT.

This clonotype was found many times. The gene calls are TRBV28 and TRBJ2-1; possibly TRBD2 for D (8 bases). The CDR3 extends over 15 amino acids. Germline V gene data show CDR1 as MDHEN and CDR2 as SYDVKM. Trimming stripped 8 bases from V and 1 base from J, with 15 bases between. CDR3 amino acids: CASRGQRGSYNEQFF. In DNA form, the CDR3 reads TGTGCCAGCCGGGGACAGCGGGGGTCCTACAATGAGCAGTTCTTC.

In this sample, this clonotype turned up many times. The J gene is TRBJ2-6, the V gene TRBV7-9; D possibly uses TRBD1 or TRBD2 (6 bases each). The CDR3 extends over 18 amino acids. Trimming pared 5 bases from V and 0 bases from J, leaving 17 bases between. Germline V gives CDR1 SEHNR, CDR2 FQNEAQ (reference sequence). The CDR3 DNA is TGTGCCAGCAGCCTAAGGGGGGATACCCTCTCTGGGGCCAACGTCCTGACTTTC. This codes for CASSLRGDTLSGANVLTF.